Listed below are T cell receptor beta chains from one sample, sequenced in a study of metastatic and nonmetastatic thyroid tumors. TCRdb re-clonotyped the PCR reads through MiXCR. The repertoire consists of tens of thousands of clones, with about an eighth occurring once and the leading ten covering 20% to 25%. The sequencing sample was made of blood. The receptors stem from a female donor with papillary thyroid cancer or a benign thyroid nodule (not recorded which). Some clones in this sample may be carry-over from other donors' samples. Each CDR3 is given with its conserved first and last residue. D genes are given only for firm matches. Clone sizes are given selectively: once, few, many, or a class where the clone is expanded.

V: TRBV28; J: TRBJ1-1; size: many; D: NA; length: 15; DNA: TGTGCCAGCAGTTTATGGGCAGCCACGAACACTGAAGCTTTCTTT; CDR3: CASSLWAATNTEAFF
V: TRBV9; J: TRBJ2-7; size: many; D: TRBD2; length: 15; DNA: TGTGCCAGCAGCGTAGGTAGCGGGAGAACCTACGAGCAGTACTTC; CDR3: CASSVGSGRTYEQYF
V: TRBV30; J: TRBJ1-5; size: many; D: NA; length: 14; DNA: TGTGCCTGGAGTGCCGACAGTCCCAATCAGCCCCAGCATTTT; CDR3: CAWSADSPNQPQHF
V: TRBV30; J: TRBJ1-4; size: many; D: NA; length: 15; DNA: TGTGCCTGGAGTGTACGGGCCAGAACTGATGAAAAACTGTTTTTT; CDR3: CAWSVRARTDEKLFF
V: TRBV12-3/TRBV12-4; J: TRBJ1-1; size: many; D: NA; length: 13; DNA: TGTGCCAGCAGCAGACCTCAGGGCATTCGGGCTTTCTTT; CDR3: CASSRPQGIRAFF
V: TRBV11-2; J: TRBJ2-3; size: NA; D: NA; length: 15; DNA: TGTGCCAGCAGCCTCCCCCGGGCTAGCACAGATACGCAGTATTTT; CDR3: CASSLPRASTDTQYF
V: TRBV7-2; J: TRBJ2-3; size: many; D: TRBD2; length: 17; DNA: TGTGCCAGCAGCCATACTAGCGGGAGGGAGAGGACAGATACGCAGTATTTT; CDR3: CASSHTSGRERTDTQYF
V: TRBV6-1; J: TRBJ2-7; size: many; D: NA; length: 16; DNA: TGTGCCAGCAGTGCGGGGATGGCTCCCCCGGCCAACGAGCAGTACTTC; CDR3: CASSAGMAPPANEQYF
V: TRBV28; J: TRBJ1-1; size: many; D: NA; length: 13; DNA: TGTGCCAGCAGTTTGGAGGGGGACACTGAAGCTTTCTTT; CDR3: CASSLEGDTEAFF
V: TRBV4-1; J: TRBJ1-4; size: many; D: NA; length: 16; DNA: TGCGCCAGCAGCCAATCGCTGAGGTCAACTAATGAAAAACTGTTTTTT; CDR3: CASSQSLRSTNEKLFF
V: TRBV5-6; J: TRBJ1-4; size: many; D: NA; length: 15; DNA: TGTGCCAGCAGCCCCTCAGGGGATTTGGGTGAAAAACTGTTTTTT; CDR3: CASSPSGDLGEKLFF
V: TRBV6-4; J: TRBJ2-7; size: few; D: NA; length: 13; DNA: TGTGCCCGCCTATCGGGAGTTACCTACGAGCAGTACTTC; CDR3: CARLSGVTYEQYF
V: TRBV15; J: TRBJ1-1; size: few; D: NA; length: 12; DNA: TGTGCCACCAGCAAACTGAACACTGAAGCTTTCTTT; CDR3: CATSKLNTEAFF
V: TRBV25-1; J: TRBJ1-2; size: many; D: NA; length: 14; DNA: TGTGCCAGCAGTGAATTCACAGGGTTCAATGGCTACACCTTC; CDR3: CASSEFTGFNGYTF
V: TRBV7-9; J: TRBJ2-2; size: NA; D: TRBD1; length: 13; DNA: TGTGCCAGCCCCCAGGGGGCTGTCGGGGAGCTGTTTTTT; CDR3: CASPQGAVGELFF
V: TRBV2; J: TRBJ1-1; size: few; D: NA; length: 14; DNA: TGTGCCAGCAGTCCCGGGTGGGCGAACACTGAGGCTTTCTTT; CDR3: CASSPGWANTEAFF
V: TRBV20-1; J: TRBJ2-1; size: many; D: TRBD2; length: 16; DNA: TGCAGTGCTAGGGGTAGGCTAGCGGGCCGCTACAATGAGCAGTTCTTC; CDR3: CSARGRLAGRYNEQFF
V: TRBV20-1; J: TRBJ2-3; size: many; D: TRBD2; length: 17; DNA: TGCAGTGCTAGGGGATTGGGGCGGGAGCAGGGCACAGATACGCAGTATTTT; CDR3: CSARGLGREQGTDTQYF
V: TRBV7-9; J: TRBJ2-3; size: few; D: NA; length: 14; DNA: TGTGCCAGCAGCGATAACAGGGTAACAGATACGCAGTATTTT; CDR3: CASSDNRVTDTQYF
V: TRBV6-6; J: TRBJ2-7; size: many; D: NA; length: 15; DNA: TGTGCCAGCAGATTCTCGGGTAGCGGCACCTACGAGCAGTACTTC; CDR3: CASRFSGSGTYEQYF
V: TRBV4-1; J: TRBJ1-2; size: many; D: NA; length: 14; DNA: TGCGCCAGCAGCCAGCCACAGGAGGGTTTGGGCTACACCTTC; CDR3: CASSQPQEGLGYTF
V: TRBV11-3; J: TRBJ2-1; size: NA; D: NA; length: 13; DNA: TGTGCCAGCAGCGAGACAGTTGACAATGAGCAGTTCTTC; CDR3: CASSETVDNEQFF
V: TRBV5-1; J: TRBJ2-5; size: many; D: NA; length: 12; DNA: TGCGCCAGCACTCGTAGGGGAGAGACCCAGTACTTC; CDR3: CASTRRGETQYF
V: TRBV25-1; J: TRBJ2-2; size: many; D: NA; length: 12; DNA: TGTGCCAGCAGTGCCGTTCCCGGGGAGCTGTTTTTT; CDR3: CASSAVPGELFF
V: TRBV2; J: TRBJ1-2; size: many; D: NA; length: 13; DNA: TGTGCCAGCAGTGACAAAACAGTATATGGCTACACCTTC; CDR3: CASSDKTVYGYTF
V: TRBV7-9; J: TRBJ1-2; size: many; D: NA; length: 13; DNA: TGTGCCAGACAGGTGCGTTCCAACTATGGCTACACCTTC; CDR3: CARQVRSNYGYTF